This T cell receptor (beta chain) originates from a study of blood T cell repertoires in COVID-19. The CDR3 has 15 residues. V lost 5 bases and J lost 5; bases outside the gene matches: 9. CDR1 and CDR2 from the germline V gene are MDHEN and SYDVKM. Method: immunoSEQ multiplex PCR; TCRdb's copy keeps in-frame clones and lacks some. The data show over 200,000 clones, approximately 87% seen once. Material for sequencing was peripheral blood. The chain links TRBV28 to TRBJ2-7; 10 bases are a match to TRBD1. The sequence came from a woman in her fifties or sixties with acute or convalescent COVID-19. CDR3 sequence reads: CASSAPGQGRNEQYF. In DNA form, the CDR3 reads TGTGCCAGCAGTGCACCGGGACAGGGGCGCAACGAGCAGTACTTC.